This T cell receptor (beta chain) was retrieved from a study of T cells expressing NK-cell markers. Study information: Among eight sequenced donors, seven carried HCMV seropositivity while one was seronegative. Findings and limits, study-wide: The study found these clonotypes also leading the CD3+CD56-NKG2C+ fraction in several donors.

TCR beta cDNA was made by 5'RACE template switching with UMIs. Reprocessing the 5' RACE reads, TCRdb reports a single entry for every CDR3 protein and omits DNA. The sample table includes 200,000 to 300,000 distinct CDR3 sequences. Germline V gene data show CDR1 as SGHDT and CDR2 as YYEEEE. This CDR3 has 16 residues. Concerning this clonotype: The antigen remains undetermined.

The chain couples TRBV5-6 to TRBJ2-1; with no DNA, the TCRdb D assignment of TRBD2 cannot be verified. Sequencing was done on a sample of blood T cells: a sorted CD56 or NKG2C T cell subset, CD4+ or CD8+ T cells, or bulk PBMC T cells (not recorded which). The receptor comes from a young man in good health. The chain's CDR3 is CASSRYATNVHNEQFF.